This TCR beta chain was documented in a study of identical twins. Germline V CDR1 and CDR2: DFQATT, SNEGSKA (reference sequence). The J segment lost 4 bases and the V segment lost 0 bases, leaving 9 bases of the junction unmatched. The CDR3 loop spans 15 amino acids. Study outcomes and limitations: For cord blood, abundant beta clonotypes had fewer insertions, unlike memory repertoires, which showed none. In monozygotic twins, models underestimated the sharing of out-of-frame TCR alpha.

As concerns this clonotype: Its antigen is undetermined.

TCRdb reanalysed the 5' RACE reads using MiXCR and keeps one entry per CDR3 protein. Of approximately 490,000 distinct CDR3 sequences listed, about 20% are singletons. This same sample was also part of a study on yellow fever vaccine responses in identical twins. In that study: Reported findings indicate that twins' vaccine T cell responses seemed partially convergent, partially personalized.

The origin of this receptor is a woman aged 18-29 years in good health. J is TRBJ2-7 and V is TRBV20-1; TRBD2 matches 7 bases. The sample consisted of CD4+ T cells sorted from blood. CDR3 region: CSARDPAGVRYEQYF. DNA of the CDR3: TGCAGTGCTAGAGATCCCGCGGGAGTGCGGTACGAGCAGTACTTC.